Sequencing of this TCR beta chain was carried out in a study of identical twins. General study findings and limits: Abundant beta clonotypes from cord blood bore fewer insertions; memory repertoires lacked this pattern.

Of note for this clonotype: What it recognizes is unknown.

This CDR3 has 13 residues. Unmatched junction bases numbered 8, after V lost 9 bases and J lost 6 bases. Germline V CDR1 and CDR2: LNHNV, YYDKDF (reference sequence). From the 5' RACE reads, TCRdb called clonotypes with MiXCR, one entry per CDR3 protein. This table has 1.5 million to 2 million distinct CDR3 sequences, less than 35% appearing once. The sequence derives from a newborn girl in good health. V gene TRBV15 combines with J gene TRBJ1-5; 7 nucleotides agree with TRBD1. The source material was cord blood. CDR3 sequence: CATATGRSQPQHF. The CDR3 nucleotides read TGTGCCACGGCGACAGGGAGAAGTCAGCCCCAGCATTTT.